Included here is one TCR beta chain sequence, with context. Original methodology: Amplified reference gene primers provided the basis for estimating nucleated cell counts. The protocol was immunoSEQ multiplex PCR, while the TCRdb copy is restricted to in-frame clones and leaves out a portion. The V and J calls and clone size are taken from that table; D and trimming were inferred from the DNA. The sample shows 170,000 or so clones, roughly 88% of them seen only once. The data were taken from a study of blood T cell repertoires in COVID-19. Study context: The United States, Italy and Spain were the sources of the acute and convalescent COVID-19 samples. Sources were T cells, B-cell-depleted T cells, or PBMCs; the material itself was cDNA or gDNA.

The TCR originated in a woman aged 40 to 50 with COVID-19, enrolled during active disease. Sequencing used peripheral blood.

The CDR3 sequence: CASRHREGTEAFF. The CDR3 DNA reads as TGTGCCAGCAGGCACAGGGAGGGCACTGAAGCTTTCTTT. The gene calls are TRBV3-1 (or the pseudogene TRBV3-2) and TRBJ1-1; D is possibly TRBD1 (6 bases). CDR3 length: 13 residues. The germline V and J ends were trimmed by 6 bases and 4 bases, with 12 bases remaining between them. Per the germline V gene, CDR1 is LGHDT and CDR2 is YNNKEL (reference sequence).